This is a list of T cell receptor beta chains from one sample in a study of shared clonotypes between healthy human individuals. Some clones are missing from TCRdb's copy, which holds only in-frame ones; the method was immunoSEQ multiplex PCR. The sample yields 700,000 to 950,000 clones, about 97% seen once. The specimen sequenced was naive CD8+ T cells sorted from blood. These receptors all come from a man younger than 40 in good health. Both conserved end residues are part of each CDR3. A D gene is named only where the DNA matches it firmly. Size is stated for part of the rows, as once, few or many counts, or as a class when the clone is expanded.

v_gene	abundance	d_gene	j_gene	CDR3nt	CDR3aa
TRBV5-1	.	.	TRBJ1-5	TGCGCCAGCAGCTTGAAACCGACAGACTATAGCAATCAGCCCCAGCATTTT	CASSLKPTDYSNQPQHF
TRBV5-5	.	.	TRBJ1-5	TGTGCCAGCAGCCATGGAGATGGCAGTCAGCCCCAGCATTTT	CASSHGDGSQPQHF
TRBV28	once	.	TRBJ2-2	TGTGCCAGCAGAACTTCATGGGGCTTTGAAGTCGGGGAGCTGTTTTTT	CASRTSWGFEVGELFF
TRBV6-5	.	.	TRBJ2-5	TGTGCCAGCAGTTGGCTAATCGGACAGCAAGAGACCCAGTACTTC	CASSWLIGQQETQYF
TRBV15	.	.	TRBJ2-1	TGTGCCACCATCCCGGGGGATGGGGCCAATGAGCAGTTCTTC	CATIPGDGANEQFF
TRBV15	.	.	TRBJ2-1	TGTGCCACCACCCCGGACCGATACAATGAGCAGTTCTTC	CATTPDRYNEQFF
TRBV4-3	.	.	TRBJ1-1	TGCGCCAGCAGCCAAGATCCCCCCCAGACAGCCCCAAGTAGTGTGAACACTGAAGCTTTCTTT	CASSQDPPQTAPSSVNTEAFF
TRBV15	once	.	TRBJ2-1	TGTGCCACCAGCAGAGATAGGGGGGTTGCGGGAAGCAATGAGCAGTTCTTC	CATSRDRGVAGSNEQFF
TRBV6-5	.	.	TRBJ2-2	TGTGCCAGCAGTTACGAAGGTACCGGGGAGCTGTTTTTT	CASSYEGTGELFF
TRBV6-1	.	TRBD2	TRBJ2-7	TGTGCCAGCAGTGAACTGGGGACTAGCGGTGAGGACTACGAGCAGTACTTC	CASSELGTSGEDYEQYF
TRBV7-9	.	TRBD2	TRBJ2-7	TGTGCCAGCAGCGGAGGGACTAGCGGAAGCTCCTACGAGCAGTACTTC	CASSGGTSGSSYEQYF
TRBV2	few	.	TRBJ2-6	TGTGCCAGACAGGTAGCTGGGGCCAACGTCCTGACTTTC	CARQVAGANVLTF
TRBV7-9	.	.	TRBJ2-5	TGTGCCAGCAGCACCCGGGAACGGCGAGAAGAGACCCAGTACTTC	CASSTRERREETQYF
TRBV13	.	.	TRBJ1-3	TGTGCCAGCAGCTTAGGCCTGAACTCTGGAAACACCATATATTTT	CASSLGLNSGNTIYF
TRBV20-1	.	.	TRBJ2-2	TGCAGTGCTAGAGACACCGGGGAGCTGTTTTTT	CSARDTGELFF
TRBV30	.	TRBD1	TRBJ2-1	TGTGCCTGGAGTGCCGGACAGGGGGACGATGAGCAGTTCTTC	CAWSAGQGDDEQFF
TRBV14	.	.	TRBJ2-7	TGTGCCAGCAGCCAAGTTGGCCGGAGCGAGCAGTACTTC	CASSQVGRSEQYF
TRBV27	.	.	TRBJ2-3	TGTGCCAGCAGTTTAGAGGTAACAGATACGCAGTATTTT	CASSLEVTDTQYF
TRBV10-2	.	TRBD2	TRBJ2-3	TGCGCCAGCAGTAGGGCTAGCGGGAGCACAGATACGCAGTATTTT	CASSRASGSTDTQYF
TRBV7-9	.	TRBD1	TRBJ2-6	TGTGCCAGCAGCTCTACCGACAGGGGCAAGGGGGTAGGCCTGACTTTC	CASSSTDRGKGVGLTF
TRBV7-9	.	TRBD2	TRBJ2-7	TGTGCCAGCAGCATGGGACTAGCGGAGTACGAGCAGTACTTC	CASSMGLAEYEQYF
TRBV9	.	.	TRBJ2-5	TGTGCCAGTACCACAGCGGAGGGGATACAGGAGACCCAGTACTTC	CASTTAEGIQETQYF
TRBV27	.	.	TRBJ2-7	TGTGCCAGCAGTTTCCAAGGCAGGGAGCAGTACTTC	CASSFQGREQYF
TRBV6-1	.	.	TRBJ1-3	TGTGCCAGCAGTGAAGCGCGTGTCCTCCCTCGGGTGCGGTCTGGAAACACCATATATTTT	CASSEARVLPRVRSGNTIYF
TRBV11-1	once	.	TRBJ1-3	TGTGCCAGCAGCTTCGGTCGCTACTCTGGAAACACCATATATTTT	CASSFGRYSGNTIYF
TRBV28	few	.	TRBJ1-5	TGTGCCAGCAGGGAACAGGGAGAAGAATATCAGCCCCAGCATTTT	CASREQGEEYQPQHF
TRBV28	.	TRBD2	TRBJ2-1	TGTGCCAGCAGTTTTGGGACTAGCGGGTTGGATGAGCAGTTCTTC	CASSFGTSGLDEQFF
TRBV7-6	.	.	TRBJ2-3	TGTGCCAGCAGCTTACTTATTGCAGCGAGCACAGATACGCAGTATTTT	CASSLLIAASTDTQYF
TRBV2	.	.	TRBJ2-7	TGTGCCAGCGGGGAGAATATATCCTACGAGCAGTACTTC	CASGENISYEQYF
TRBV7-9	.	TRBD2	TRBJ2-1	TGTGCCAGCAGCTTAGAACTAGCGGGAGTTGCGGGCAATGAGCAGTTCTTC	CASSLELAGVAGNEQFF
TRBV19	.	TRBD2	TRBJ2-1	TGTGCCAGTAGTCCCGGACTAGCGGGAGGACTTTACAATGAGCAGTTCTTC	CASSPGLAGGLYNEQFF
TRBV7-9	.	.	TRBJ2-7	TGTGCCAGCAGCTTAGAAGGTCCCCGGGGATACGAGCAGTACTTC	CASSLEGPRGYEQYF
TRBV4-1	.	.	TRBJ2-5	TGCGCCAGCAGCCTCATACCGGCCGGGGAACTACAAGAGACCCAGTACTTC	CASSLIPAGELQETQYF
TRBV4-3	.	TRBD2	TRBJ2-5	TGCGCCAGCAGCCAAGTTCTAGCGGGAGCTTACGAGACCCAGTACTTC	CASSQVLAGAYETQYF
TRBV7-6	.	TRBD1	TRBJ2-1	TGTGCCAGCAGAAAGGGACAGAACAATGAGCAGTTCTTC	CASRKGQNNEQFF
TRBV7-7	once	TRBD2	TRBJ2-5	TGTGCTAGCAGCGCGAGACTAGCGTCCCAAGAGACCCAGTACTTC	CASSARLASQETQYF
TRBV28	.	.	TRBJ1-4	TGTGCCAGCAGGTACCCCGGGCTTACTAATGAAAAACTGTTTTTT	CASRYPGLTNEKLFF
TRBV19	.	.	TRBJ2-7	TGTGCCAGTAGTATTTCTCCAGGGGCCTACGAGCAGTACTTC	CASSISPGAYEQYF
TRBV9	.	TRBD2	TRBJ2-7	TGTGCCAGCAGCGTAGCCGGGACTAGCGGCTACGAGCAGTACTTC	CASSVAGTSGYEQYF
TRBV18	.	TRBD1	TRBJ2-3	TGTGCCAGCTCTCGAACCGGGACAGGCACAGATACGCAGTATTTT	CASSRTGTGTDTQYF
TRBV4-1	.	TRBD2	TRBJ2-1	TGCGCCAGCAGCCAAATCCTAGCGGGAGGCAATGAGCAGTTCTTC	CASSQILAGGNEQFF
TRBV10-3	.	.	TRBJ2-3	TGTGCCATCAGTGAGTCGAGTCTTAGCACAGATACGCAGTATTTT	CAISESSLSTDTQYF
TRBV14	.	TRBD2	TRBJ2-1	TGTGCCAGCAGCCGACTAGCCCTTCATGAGCAGTTCTTC	CASSRLALHEQFF
TRBV4-3	.	.	TRBJ2-2	TGCGCCAGCAGCCAAGATTGGGGGTCGGGCACCGGGGAGCTGTTTTTT	CASSQDWGSGTGELFF
TRBV18	.	.	TRBJ1-3	TGTGCCAGCTCCGAACAGAGCTCTGGAAACACCATATATTTT	CASSEQSSGNTIYF
TRBV7-2	.	TRBD2	TRBJ2-7	TGTGCCAGCAGCCTTCGACTAGCGGGAGATGAGCAGTACTTC	CASSLRLAGDEQYF
TRBV29-1	.	TRBD1	TRBJ1-1	TGCAGCGCACAGGGGGGGAACACTGAAGCTTTCTTT	CSAQGGNTEAFF
TRBV6-5	.	TRBD1	TRBJ1-1	TGTGCCAGCAGATCGGGACAGAAGAACACTGAAGCTTTCTTT	CASRSGQKNTEAFF
TRBV27	.	TRBD1	TRBJ2-2	TGTGCCAGCAAACTGGGACAGACTCTAACCGGGGAGCTGTTTTTT	CASKLGQTLTGELFF